This TCR beta chain was captured in a study of shared clonotypes between healthy human individuals. Per germline, CDR1 SGHTA and CDR2 FQGTGA. V lost 1 base and J lost 5; bases outside the gene matches: 9. The CDR3 has 18 residues. Clones were sequenced by immunoSEQ multiplex PCR, and TCRdb holds only the in-frame ones, with some missing. This table holds approximately 2.5 million clones, under 95% found once. The rearrangement uses TRBV7-3 and TRBJ2-1; 12 bases fit TRBD2. This receptor was obtained from a man younger than 35 in good health. Some clones in this sample may be carry-over from other donors' samples. What was sequenced was naive CD4+ T cells from PBMCs. As for subset: CD45RA+ positively selected. The CDR3 sequence is CASSLRSSGRAGDNEQFF. The CDR3 nucleotides read TGTGCCAGCAGCTTAAGGTCTAGCGGGAGGGCCGGGGACAATGAGCAGTTCTTC.